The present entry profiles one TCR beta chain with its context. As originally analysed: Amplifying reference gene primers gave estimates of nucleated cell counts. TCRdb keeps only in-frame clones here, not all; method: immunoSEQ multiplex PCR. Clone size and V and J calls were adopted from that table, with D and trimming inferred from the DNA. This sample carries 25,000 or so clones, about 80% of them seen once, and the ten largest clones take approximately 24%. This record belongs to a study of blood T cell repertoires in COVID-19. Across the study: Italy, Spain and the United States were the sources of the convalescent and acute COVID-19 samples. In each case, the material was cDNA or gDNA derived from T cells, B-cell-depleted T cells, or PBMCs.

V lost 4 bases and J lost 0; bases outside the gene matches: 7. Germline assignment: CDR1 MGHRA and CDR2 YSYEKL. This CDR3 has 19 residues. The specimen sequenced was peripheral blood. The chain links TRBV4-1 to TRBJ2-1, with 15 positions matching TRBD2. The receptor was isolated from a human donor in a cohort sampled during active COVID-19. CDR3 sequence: CASSLGLAGGESSYNEQFF. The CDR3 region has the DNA TGCGCCAGCAGCCTGGGACTAGCGGGGGGCGAGAGCTCCTACAATGAGCAGTTCTTC.